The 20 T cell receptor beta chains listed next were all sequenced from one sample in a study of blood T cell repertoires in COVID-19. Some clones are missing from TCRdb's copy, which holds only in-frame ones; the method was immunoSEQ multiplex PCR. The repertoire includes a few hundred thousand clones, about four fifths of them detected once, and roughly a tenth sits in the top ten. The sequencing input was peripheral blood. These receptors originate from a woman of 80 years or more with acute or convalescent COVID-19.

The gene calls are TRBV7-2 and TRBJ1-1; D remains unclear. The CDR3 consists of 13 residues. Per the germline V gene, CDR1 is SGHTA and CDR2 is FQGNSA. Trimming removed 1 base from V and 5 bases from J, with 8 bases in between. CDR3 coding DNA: TGTGCCAGCAGCTTAGATCGGGAGACTGAAGCTTTCTTT. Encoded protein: CASSLDRETEAFF. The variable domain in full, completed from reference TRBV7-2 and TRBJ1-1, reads GAGVSQSPSNKVTEKGKDVELRCDPISGHTALYWYRQSLGQGLEFLIYFQGNSAPDKSGLPSDRFSAERTGGSVSTLTIQRTQQEDSAVYLCASSLDRETEAFFGQGTRLTVV.

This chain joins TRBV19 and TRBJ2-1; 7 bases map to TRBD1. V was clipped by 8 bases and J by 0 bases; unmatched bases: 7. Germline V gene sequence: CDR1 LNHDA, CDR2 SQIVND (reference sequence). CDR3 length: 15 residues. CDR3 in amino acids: CASSSRTGSYNEQFF. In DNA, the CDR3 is TGTGCCAGTTCTTCACGGACAGGCTCCTACAATGAGCAGTTCTTC.

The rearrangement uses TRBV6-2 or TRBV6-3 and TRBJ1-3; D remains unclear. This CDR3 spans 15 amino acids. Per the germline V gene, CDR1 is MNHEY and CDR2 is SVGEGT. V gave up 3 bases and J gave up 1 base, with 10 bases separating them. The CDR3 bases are TGTGCCAGCAGTTATGGTCGGAGATCTGGAAACACCATATATTTT. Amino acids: CASSYGRRSGNTIYF.

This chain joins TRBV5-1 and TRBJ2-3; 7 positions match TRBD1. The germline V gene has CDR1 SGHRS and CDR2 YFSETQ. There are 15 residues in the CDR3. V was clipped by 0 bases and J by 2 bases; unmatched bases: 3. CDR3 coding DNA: TGCGCCAGCAGCTTGGGACAGGGACCCACAGATACGCAGTATTTT. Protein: CASSLGQGPTDTQYF.

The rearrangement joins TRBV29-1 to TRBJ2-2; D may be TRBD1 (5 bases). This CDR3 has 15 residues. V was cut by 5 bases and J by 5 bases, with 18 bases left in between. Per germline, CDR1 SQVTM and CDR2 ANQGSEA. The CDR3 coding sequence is TGCAGCGTTTCAGGGTTGCAGGGCCGGACCGGGGAGCTGTTTTTT. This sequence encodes CSVSGLQGRTGELFF.

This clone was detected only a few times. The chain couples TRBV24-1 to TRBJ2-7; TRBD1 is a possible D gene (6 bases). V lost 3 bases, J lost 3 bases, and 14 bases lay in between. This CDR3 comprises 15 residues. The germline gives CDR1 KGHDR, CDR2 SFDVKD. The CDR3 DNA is TGTGCCACCAGTGATCCCTCGACAGGCAGCTACGAGCAGTACTTC. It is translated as CATSDPSTGSYEQYF.

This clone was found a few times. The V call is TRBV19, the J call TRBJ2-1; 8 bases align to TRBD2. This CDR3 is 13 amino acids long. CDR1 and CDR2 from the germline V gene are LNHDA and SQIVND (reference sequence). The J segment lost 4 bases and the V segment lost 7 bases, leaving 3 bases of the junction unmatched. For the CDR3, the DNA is TGTGCCAGTACTAGCGGGCCTTACAATGAGCAGTTCTTC. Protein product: CASTSGPYNEQFF. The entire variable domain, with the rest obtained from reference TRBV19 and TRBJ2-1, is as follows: DGGITQSPKYLFRKEGQNVTLSCEQNLNHDAMYWYRQDPGQGLRLIYYSQIVNDFQKGDIAEGYSVSREKKESFPLTVTSAQKNPTAFYLCASTSGPYNEQFFGPGTRLTVL.

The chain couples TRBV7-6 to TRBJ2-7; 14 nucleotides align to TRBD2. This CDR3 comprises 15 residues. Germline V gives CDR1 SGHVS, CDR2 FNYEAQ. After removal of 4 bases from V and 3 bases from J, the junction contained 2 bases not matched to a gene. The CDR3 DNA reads TGTGCCAGCAGCTCGACTAGCGGGAGGGTCTACGAGCAGTACTTC. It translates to CASSSTSGRVYEQYF.

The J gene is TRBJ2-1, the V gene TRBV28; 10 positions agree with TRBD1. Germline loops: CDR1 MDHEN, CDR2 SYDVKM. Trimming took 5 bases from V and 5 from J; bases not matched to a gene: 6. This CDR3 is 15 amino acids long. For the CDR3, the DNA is TGTGCCAGCAGTACGGGGGACAGGGGTCACAATGAGCAGTTCTTC. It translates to CASSTGDRGHNEQFF.

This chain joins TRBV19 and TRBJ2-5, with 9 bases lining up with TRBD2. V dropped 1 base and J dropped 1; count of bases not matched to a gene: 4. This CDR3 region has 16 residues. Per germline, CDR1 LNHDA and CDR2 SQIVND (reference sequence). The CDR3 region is CASSIGASGIQETQYF. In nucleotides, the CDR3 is TGTGCCAGTAGTATAGGGGCTAGCGGGATCCAAGAGACCCAGTACTTC.

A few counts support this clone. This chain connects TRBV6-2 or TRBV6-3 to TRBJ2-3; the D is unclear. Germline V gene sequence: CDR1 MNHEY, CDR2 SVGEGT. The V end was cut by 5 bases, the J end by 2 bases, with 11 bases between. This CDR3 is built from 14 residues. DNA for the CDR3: TGTGCCAGCAGTCTACTCCAACCCACAGATACGCAGTATTTT. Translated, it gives CASSLLQPTDTQYF.

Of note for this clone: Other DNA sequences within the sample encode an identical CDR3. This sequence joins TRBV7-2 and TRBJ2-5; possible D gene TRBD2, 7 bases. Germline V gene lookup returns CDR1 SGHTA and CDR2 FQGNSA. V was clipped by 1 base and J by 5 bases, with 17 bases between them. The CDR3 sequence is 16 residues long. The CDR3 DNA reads TGTGCCAGCAGCTTAGGAGGGGGGGGGCGGGTGGAGACCCAGTACTTC. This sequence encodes CASSLGGGGRVETQYF.

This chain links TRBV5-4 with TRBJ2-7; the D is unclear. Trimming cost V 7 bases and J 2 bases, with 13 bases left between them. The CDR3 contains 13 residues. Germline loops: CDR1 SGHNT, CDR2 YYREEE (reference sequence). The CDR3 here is CASSLGSAYEQYF. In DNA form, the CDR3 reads TGTGCCAGCTCCCTCGGGTCCGCCTACGAGCAGTACTTC.

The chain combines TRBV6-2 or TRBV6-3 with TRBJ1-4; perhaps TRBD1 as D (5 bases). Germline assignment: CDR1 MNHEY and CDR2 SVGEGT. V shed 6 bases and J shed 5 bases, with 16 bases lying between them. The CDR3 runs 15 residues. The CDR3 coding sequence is TGTGCCAGCAGCAAGCCCGGGGGATTAAATGAAAAACTGTTTTTT. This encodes CASSKPGGLNEKLFF.

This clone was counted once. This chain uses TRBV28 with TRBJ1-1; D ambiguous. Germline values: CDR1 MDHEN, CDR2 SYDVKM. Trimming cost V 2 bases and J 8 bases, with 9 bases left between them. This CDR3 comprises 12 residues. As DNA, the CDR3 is TGTGCCAGCAGTTTAGTTGGCAAGGAAGCTTTCTTT. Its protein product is CASSLVGKEAFF.

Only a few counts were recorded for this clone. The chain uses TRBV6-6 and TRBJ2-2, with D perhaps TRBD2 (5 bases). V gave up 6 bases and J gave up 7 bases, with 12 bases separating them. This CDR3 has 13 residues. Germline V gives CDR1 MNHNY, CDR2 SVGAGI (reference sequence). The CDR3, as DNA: TGTGCCAGCAGGGCTGACGGGGTCGGGGAGCTGTTTTTT. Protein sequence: CASRADGVGELFF.

As DNA, the CDR3 is TGTGCCAGTAGTACCCTAGGACAGAACACTGAAGCTTTCTTT. Translating gives CASSTLGQNTEAFF. The chain uses TRBV19 and TRBJ1-1; TRBD1 is a possible D gene (5 bases). With 4 bases removed from V and 1 base from J, the gap between germline ends came to 10 bases. The CDR3 contains 14 residues. Germline V lookup: CDR1 LNHDA, CDR2 SQIVND (reference sequence).

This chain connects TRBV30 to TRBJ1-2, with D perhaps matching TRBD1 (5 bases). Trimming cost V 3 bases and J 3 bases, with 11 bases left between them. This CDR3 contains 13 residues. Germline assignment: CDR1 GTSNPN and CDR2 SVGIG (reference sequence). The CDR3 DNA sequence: TGTGCCTGGAGCCGCAGGGTGCACTATGGCTACACCTTC. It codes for CAWSRRVHYGYTF. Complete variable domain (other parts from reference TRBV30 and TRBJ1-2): SQTIHQWPATLVQPVGSPLSLECTVEGTSNPNLYWYRQAAGRGLQLLFYSVGIGQISSEVPQNLSASRPQDRQFILSSKKLLLSDSGFYLCAWSRRVHYGYTFGSGTRLTVV.

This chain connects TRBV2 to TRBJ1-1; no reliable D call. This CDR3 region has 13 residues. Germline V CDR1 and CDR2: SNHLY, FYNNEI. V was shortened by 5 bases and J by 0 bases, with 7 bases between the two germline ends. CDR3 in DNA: TGTGCCAGCAGTCTCGACATGAACACTGAAGCTTTCTTT. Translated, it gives CASSLDMNTEAFF.

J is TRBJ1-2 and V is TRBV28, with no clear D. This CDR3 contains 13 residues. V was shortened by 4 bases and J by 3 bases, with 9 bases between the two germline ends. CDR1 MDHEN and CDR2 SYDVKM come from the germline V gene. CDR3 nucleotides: TGTGCCAGCAGTTCGAGCGGGGACTATGGCTACACCTTC. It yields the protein CASSSSGDYGYTF.